These T cell receptor beta chains were read from a single sample in a study of technical replicates of blood from several donors. Data came from immunoSEQ multiplex PCR; TCRdb stores just in-frame clones and leaves some out. The repertoire holds about 73,000 clones, roughly 93% seen once, with approximately 0.27% in the top ten. The material sequenced was T cells isolated from PBMCs. All receptors come from a human donor in good health. CDR3s include the opening cysteine and the closing phenylalanine or tryptophan. D genes are given only for firm matches. The size field is filled for only some rows; it gives once, few, many or a size class.

. . TRBJ2-7 TRBV2 TGTGCCAGCAGGGGGGGTAGGGGCCCCTACGAGCAGTACTTC CASRGGRGPYEQYF
. few TRBJ1-3 TRBV7-8 TGTGCCAGCAGCTTCCGTCAGGCAGTCGGATTAAGCGGAAACACCATATATTTT CASSFRQAVGLSGNTIYF
TRBD2 . TRBJ2-3 TRBV7-9 TGTGCCAGCAGCTTCTACTCTAGCGGGAGTAAGTCCACAGATACGCAGTATTTT CASSFYSSGSKSTDTQYF
TRBD1 . TRBJ2-3 TRBV28 TGTGCCAGCACCTCGTTGGGACAGCATACGCAGTATTTT CASTSLGQHTQYF
. . TRBJ1-1 TRBV19 TGTGCCAGTGCCGTTGTGAGTAACACTGAAGCTTTCTTT CASAVVSNTEAFF
. . TRBJ2-7 TRBV27 TGTGCCAGCAGTCCGCAGGGGTTAATCCCCTACGAGCAGTACTTC CASSPQGLIPYEQYF
. . TRBJ2-1 TRBV6-5 TGTGCCAGCAGTTCGTACACCGATGAGCAGTTCTTC CASSSYTDEQFF
TRBD2 once TRBJ2-1 TRBV4-1 TGCGCCAGCAGCCAAGTCGCGGGGGAATACAATGAGCAGTTCTTC CASSQVAGEYNEQFF
TRBD1 . TRBJ1-2 TRBV6-5 TGTGCCAGCAGTTACACCGACAGGGCCCCGAACTATGGCTACACCTTC CASSYTDRAPNYGYTF
. . TRBJ2-1 TRBV4-1 TGCGCCAGCAGCCAGCATGGGCTAGCAGGCGGTGAGCAGTTCTTC CASSQHGLAGGEQFF
TRBD1 . TRBJ2-5 TRBV11-2 TGTGCCAGCAGTCCCGGGACAGGGCAAGAGACCCAGTACTTC CASSPGTGQETQYF
. . TRBJ2-1 TRBV11-3 TGTGCCAGCAGCTTAGATGGCAGGGAAGGGTCCAATGAGCAGTTCTTC CASSLDGREGSNEQFF
TRBD2 . TRBJ2-7 TRBV27 TGTGCCAGCAGTCGACCAGGACTAGCGGGAGGCTACGAGCAGTACTTC CASSRPGLAGGYEQYF
TRBD1 . TRBJ1-2 TRBV4-1 TGCGCCAGCAGCCAACAGGGGGCAGGGGGCTACACCTTC CASSQQGAGGYTF
TRBD1 . TRBJ2-2 TRBV30 TGTGCCTGCATCCCGGGACAGGCGAACACCGGGGAGCTGTTTTTT CACIPGQANTGELFF
. . TRBJ1-1 TRBV28 TGTGCCAGCAGCCCGGGTGGGTACACTGAAGCTTTCTTT CASSPGGYTEAFF
. . TRBJ2-2 TRBV6-1 TGTGCCAGCAGTGTACAACTCCGAGGGAGCGGGGAGCTGTTTTTT CASSVQLRGSGELFF
TRBD1 . TRBJ1-1 TRBV28 TGTGCCAGCAGTAGACAGGGGAGCGGGTCTGAAGCTTTCTTT CASSRQGSGSEAFF
TRBD1 . TRBJ2-3 TRBV10-3 TGTGCCATCAGTGGAGGGACAGGGAGGTTATCCCCAACCACAGATACGCAGTATTTT CAISGGTGRLSPTTDTQYF
. . TRBJ1-2 TRBV30 TGTGCCTGGAGTGCCTCCGTCCTTGGCTACACCTTC CAWSASVLGYTF
TRBD1 once TRBJ2-7 TRBV27 TGTGCCAGCGGCATTCAGGGGGCCCACGAGCAGTACTTC CASGIQGAHEQYF
. . TRBJ2-3 TRBV5-6 TGTGCCAGCAGGTGGCGCGGGGAAGGGAACACAGATACGCAGTATTTT CASRWRGEGNTDTQYF
TRBD2 . TRBJ2-3 TRBV4-1 TGCGCCAGCAGCCAGGGGACCGGGACTAGCGGGACCCCCCGGACAGATACGCAGTATTTT CASSQGTGTSGTPRTDTQYF
. . TRBJ2-7 TRBV15 TGTGCCACCAGCAGAGATCCAGCGGTCACCTACGAGCAGTACTTC CATSRDPAVTYEQYF
. . TRBJ2-1 TRBV2 TGTGCCAGCAGGGTAAGCGGGTTGTACAATGAGCAGTTCTTC CASRVSGLYNEQFF
. once TRBJ2-1 TRBV4-1 TGCGCCAGCAGCCTCCAACACGGGGAGCAGTTCTTC CASSLQHGEQFF
. . TRBJ2-1 TRBV5-1 TGCGCCAGCAAACCTCTAGCGATAATTTACAATGAGCAGTTCTTC CASKPLAIIYNEQFF
TRBD1 . TRBJ1-6 TRBV12-5 TGTGCTAGTGGTTTGGCACCGGGACAGGGTCTCCCTAATTCACCCCTCCACTTT CASGLAPGQGLPNSPLHF
TRBD2 . TRBJ2-7 TRBV15 TGTGCCACCTCCGGGGGGGCTGGCTACGAGCAGTACTTC CATSGGAGYEQYF
. once TRBJ1-3 TRBV29-1 TGCAGCGTTGAAGATCTCAGGGCCGGAAACACCATATATTTT CSVEDLRAGNTIYF
TRBD1 . TRBJ1-4 TRBV7-9 TGTGCCAGCAGCATATCCGGGACAGAGAATGAAAAACTGTTTTTT CASSISGTENEKLFF
TRBD2 . TRBJ2-3 TRBV18 TGTGCCAGCTCATCTCCAGCGGGGGGCCAGACAGATACGCAGTATTTT CASSSPAGGQTDTQYF
. . TRBJ2-1 TRBV6-1 TGTGCCACCACCCCACAGGGTCATGAGCAGTTCTTC CATTPQGHEQFF
TRBD2 . TRBJ2-5 TRBV5-1 TGCGCCAGCAGCCTCGTTAGCGGGTCGGGAGAGACCCAGTACTTC CASSLVSGSGETQYF
TRBD2 . TRBJ2-3 TRBV14 TGTGCCAGCAGAGCCGGGACTAGCGGGAGAGGGAATACGCAGTATTTT CASRAGTSGRGNTQYF
TRBD1 . TRBJ2-6 TRBV4-1 TGCGCCAGCAGCCAAGATGGACAGGGCCCTACTGGAGGGGCCAACGTCCTGACTTTC CASSQDGQGPTGGANVLTF
. few TRBJ2-4 TRBV28 TGTGCCAGCAGTTTAGGGCTAGCCAAAAACATTCAGTACTTC CASSLGLAKNIQYF
. . TRBJ2-6 TRBV30 TGTGCCTGGGGGGGGGCCCCTCCCTCTGGGGCCAACGTCCTGACTTTC CAWGGAPPSGANVLTF
. . TRBJ1-6 TRBV11-2 TGTGCCAGCACGCGGGGGACGAATTCACCCCTCCACTTT CASTRGTNSPLHF
. . TRBJ2-6 TRBV6-1 TGTGCCAGCACTAGGGGGTCTGGGGCCAACGTCCTGACTTTC CASTRGSGANVLTF
. . TRBJ2-5 TRBV10-3 TGTGCCATCAGTGAGTCGGCAGGGGTAGGCGAGACCCAGTACTTC CAISESAGVGETQYF
. . TRBJ1-2 TRBV18 TGTGCCAGCGCCCCCTTACTGGGCGATGGCTACACCTTC CASAPLLGDGYTF